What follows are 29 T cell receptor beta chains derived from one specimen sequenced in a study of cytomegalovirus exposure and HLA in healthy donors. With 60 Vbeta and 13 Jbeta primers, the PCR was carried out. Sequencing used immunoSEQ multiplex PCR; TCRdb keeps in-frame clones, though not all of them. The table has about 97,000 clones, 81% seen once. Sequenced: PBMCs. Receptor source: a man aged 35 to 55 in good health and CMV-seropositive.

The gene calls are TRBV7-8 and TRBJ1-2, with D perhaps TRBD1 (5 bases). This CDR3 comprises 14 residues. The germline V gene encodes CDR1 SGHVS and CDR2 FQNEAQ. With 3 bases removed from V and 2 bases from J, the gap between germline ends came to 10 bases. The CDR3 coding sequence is TGTGCCAGCAGCTTCAGACAGACCAACTATGGCTACACCTTC. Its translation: CASSFRQTNYGYTF.

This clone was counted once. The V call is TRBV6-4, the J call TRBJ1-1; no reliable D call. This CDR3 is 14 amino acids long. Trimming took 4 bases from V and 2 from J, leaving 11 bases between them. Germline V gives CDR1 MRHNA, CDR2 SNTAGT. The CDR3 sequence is CASSGVPGNTEAFF. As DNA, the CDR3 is TGTGCCAGCAGTGGGGTTCCAGGCAACACTGAAGCTTTCTTT.

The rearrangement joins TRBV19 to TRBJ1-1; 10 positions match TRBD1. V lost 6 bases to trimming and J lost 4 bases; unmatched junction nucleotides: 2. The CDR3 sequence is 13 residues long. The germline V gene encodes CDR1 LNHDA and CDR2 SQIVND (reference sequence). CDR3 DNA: TGTGCCAGTAGGGGACAGGGGACCACTGAAGCTTTCTTT. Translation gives CASRGQGTTEAFF.

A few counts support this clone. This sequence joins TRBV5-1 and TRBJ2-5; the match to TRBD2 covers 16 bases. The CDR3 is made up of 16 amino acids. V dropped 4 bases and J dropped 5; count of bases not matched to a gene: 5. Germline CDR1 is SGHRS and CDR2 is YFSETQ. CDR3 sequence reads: CASSGTSGREVETQYF. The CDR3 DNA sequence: TGCGCCAGCAGCGGGACTAGCGGGAGGGAGGTGGAGACCCAGTACTTC.

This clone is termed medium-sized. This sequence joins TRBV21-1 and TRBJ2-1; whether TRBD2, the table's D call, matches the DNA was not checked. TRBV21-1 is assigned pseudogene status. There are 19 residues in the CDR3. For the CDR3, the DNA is TGTGCCAGCAGCGACGCCGAAGGACTAGCGGGAGCGGTGTTCAATGAGCAGTTCTTC. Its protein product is CASSDAEGLAGAVFNEQFF.

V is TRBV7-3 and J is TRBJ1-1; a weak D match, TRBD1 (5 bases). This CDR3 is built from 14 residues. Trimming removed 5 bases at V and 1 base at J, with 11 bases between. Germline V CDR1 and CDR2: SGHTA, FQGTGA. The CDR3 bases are TGTGCCAGCAGCCCTATGACAGCGAACACTGAAGCTTTCTTT. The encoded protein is CASSPMTANTEAFF.

The CDR3 loop is CASRSDSSGVYSPLHF. CDR3 coding DNA: TGCGCCAGCAGGAGCGATTCGTCCGGGGTTTATTCACCCCTCCACTTT. The chain joins TRBV5-1 to TRBJ1-6; D remains unclear. Germline V lookup: CDR1 SGHRS, CDR2 YFSETQ. CDR3 length: 16 residues. Trimming removed 5 bases at V and 8 bases at J, with 20 bases between. The full variable domain, with the rest looked up from reference TRBV5-1 and TRBJ1-6, is KAGVTQTPRYLIKTRGQQVTLSCSPISGHRSVSWYQQTPGQGLQFLFEYFSETQRNKGNFPGRFSGRQFSNSRSEMNVSTLELGDSALYLCASRSDSSGVYSPLHFGNGTRLTVT.

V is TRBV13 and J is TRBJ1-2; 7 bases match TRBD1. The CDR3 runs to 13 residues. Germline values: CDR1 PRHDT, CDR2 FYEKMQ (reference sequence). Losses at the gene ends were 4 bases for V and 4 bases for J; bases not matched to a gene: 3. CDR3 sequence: CASSSRTGYGYTF. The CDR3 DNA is TGTGCCAGCAGCTCGAGGACAGGCTATGGCTACACCTTC. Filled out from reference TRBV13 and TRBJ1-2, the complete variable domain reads AAGVIQSPRHLIKEKRETATLKCYPIPRHDTVYWYQQGPGQDPQFLISFYEKMQSDKGSIPDRFSAQQFSDYHSELNMSSLELGDSALYFCASSSRTGYGYTFGSGTRLTVV.

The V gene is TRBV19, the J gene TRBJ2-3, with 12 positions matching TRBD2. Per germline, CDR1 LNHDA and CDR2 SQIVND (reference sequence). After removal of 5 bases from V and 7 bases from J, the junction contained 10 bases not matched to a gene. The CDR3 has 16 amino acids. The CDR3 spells CASSVNLAGGLYTQYF. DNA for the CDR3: TGTGCCAGTAGTGTCAACCTAGCGGGAGGGTTATATACGCAGTATTTT.

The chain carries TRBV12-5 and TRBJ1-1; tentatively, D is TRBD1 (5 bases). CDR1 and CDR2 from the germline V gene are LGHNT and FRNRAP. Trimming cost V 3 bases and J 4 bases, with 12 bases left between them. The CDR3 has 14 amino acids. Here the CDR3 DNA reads TGTGCTAGTGGTTTCTCTATAAGGGGCACTGAAGCTTTCTTT. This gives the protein CASGFSIRGTEAFF.

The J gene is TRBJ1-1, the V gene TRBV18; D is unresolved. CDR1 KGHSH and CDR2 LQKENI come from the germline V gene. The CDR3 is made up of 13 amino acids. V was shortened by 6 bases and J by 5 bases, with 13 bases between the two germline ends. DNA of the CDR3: TGTGCCAGCTCGCTCAGCCGGGAGACTGAAGCTTTCTTT. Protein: CASSLSRETEAFF.

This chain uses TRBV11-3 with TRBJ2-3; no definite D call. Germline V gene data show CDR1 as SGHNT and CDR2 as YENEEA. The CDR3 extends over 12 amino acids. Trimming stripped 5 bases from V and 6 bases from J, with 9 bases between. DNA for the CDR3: TGTGCCAGCAGCCCCGCCGGGGATACGCAGTATTTT. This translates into CASSPAGDTQYF. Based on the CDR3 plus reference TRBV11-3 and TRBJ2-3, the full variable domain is EAGVVQSPRYKIIEKKQPVAFWCNPISGHNTLYWYLQNLGQGPELLIRYENEEAVDDSQLPKDRFSAERLKGVDSTLKIQPAELGDSAVYLCASSPAGDTQYFGPGTRLTVL.

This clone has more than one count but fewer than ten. CDR3 nucleotide sequence: TGCGCCAGCAGCTTCCTGACAGGGAGTACAGATACGCAGTATTTT. Translating gives CASSFLTGSTDTQYF. The chain links TRBV5-1 to TRBJ2-3; 7 positions match TRBD1. This CDR3 has 15 amino acids. V was pared by 2 bases and J by 3 bases, with 6 bases of the junction left unmatched. Germline V gene sequence: CDR1 SGHRS, CDR2 YFSETQ.

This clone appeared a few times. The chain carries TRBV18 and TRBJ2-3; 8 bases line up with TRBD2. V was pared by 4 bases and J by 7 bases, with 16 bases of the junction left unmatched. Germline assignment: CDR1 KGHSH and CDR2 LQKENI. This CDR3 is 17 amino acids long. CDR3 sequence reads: CASSLARSSGGANTQYF. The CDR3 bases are TGTGCCAGCTCACTTGCTAGGTCATCGGGGGGGGCCAATACGCAGTATTTT.

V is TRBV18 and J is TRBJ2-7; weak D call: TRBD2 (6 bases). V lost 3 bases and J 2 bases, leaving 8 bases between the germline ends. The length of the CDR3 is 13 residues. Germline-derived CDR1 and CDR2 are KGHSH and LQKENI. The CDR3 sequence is CASSPPGAYEQYF. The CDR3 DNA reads TGTGCCAGCTCACCGCCGGGAGCCTACGAGCAGTACTTC.

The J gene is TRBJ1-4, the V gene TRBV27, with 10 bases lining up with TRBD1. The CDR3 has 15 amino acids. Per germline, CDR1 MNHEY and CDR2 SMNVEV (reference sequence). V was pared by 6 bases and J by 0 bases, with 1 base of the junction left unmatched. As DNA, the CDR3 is TGTGCCAGCAGGACAGGGGGCTCAACTAATGAAAAACTGTTTTTT. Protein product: CASRTGGSTNEKLFF.

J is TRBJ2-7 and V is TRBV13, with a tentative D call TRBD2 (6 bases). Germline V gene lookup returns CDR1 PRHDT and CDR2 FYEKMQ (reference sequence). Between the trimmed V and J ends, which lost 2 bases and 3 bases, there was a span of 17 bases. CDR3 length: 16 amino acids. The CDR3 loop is CASSLSAGRDYYEQYF. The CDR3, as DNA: TGTGCCAGCAGCTTATCGGCGGGACGTGACTACTACGAGCAGTACTTC.

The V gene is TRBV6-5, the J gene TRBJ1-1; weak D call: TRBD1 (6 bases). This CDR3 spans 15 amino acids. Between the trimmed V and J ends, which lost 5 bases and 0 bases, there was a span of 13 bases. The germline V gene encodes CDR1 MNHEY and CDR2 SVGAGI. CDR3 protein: CASSTYRDVNTEAFF. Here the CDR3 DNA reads TGTGCCAGCAGTACCTACAGGGACGTGAACACTGAAGCTTTCTTT.

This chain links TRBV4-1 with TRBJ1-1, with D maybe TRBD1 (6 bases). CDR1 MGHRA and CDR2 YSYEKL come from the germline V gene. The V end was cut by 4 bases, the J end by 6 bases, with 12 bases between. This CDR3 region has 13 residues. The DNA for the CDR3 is TGCGCCAGCAGCCCGACAGGACCCCCTGAAGCTTTCTTT. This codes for CASSPTGPPEAFF.

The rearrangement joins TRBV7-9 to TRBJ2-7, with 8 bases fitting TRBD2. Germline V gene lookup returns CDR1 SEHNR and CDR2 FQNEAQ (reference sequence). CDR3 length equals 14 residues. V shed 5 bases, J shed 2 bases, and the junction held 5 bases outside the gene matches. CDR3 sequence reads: CASSRTGGAYEQYF. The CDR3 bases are TGTGCCAGCAGCCGAACGGGGGGGGCCTACGAGCAGTACTTC.

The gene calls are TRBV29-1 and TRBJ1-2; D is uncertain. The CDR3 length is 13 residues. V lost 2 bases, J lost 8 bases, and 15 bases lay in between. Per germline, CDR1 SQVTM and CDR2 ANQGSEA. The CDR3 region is CSVESRREDGYTF. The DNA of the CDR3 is TGCAGCGTTGAATCTCGTAGGGAGGACGGCTACACCTTC.

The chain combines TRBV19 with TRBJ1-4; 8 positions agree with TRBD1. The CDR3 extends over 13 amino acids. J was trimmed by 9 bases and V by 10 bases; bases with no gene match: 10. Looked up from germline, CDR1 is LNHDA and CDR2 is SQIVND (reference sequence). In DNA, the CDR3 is TGTGCCACCGCGAAGGACAGGGTGAAAAAACTGTTTTTT. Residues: CATAKDRVKKLFF.

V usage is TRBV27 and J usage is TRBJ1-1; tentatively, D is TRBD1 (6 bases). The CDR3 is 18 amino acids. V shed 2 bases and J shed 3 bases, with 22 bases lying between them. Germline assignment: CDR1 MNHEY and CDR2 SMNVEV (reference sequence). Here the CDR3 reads CASSLRYRLRGVDTEAFF. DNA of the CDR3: TGTGCCAGCAGTTTACGTTATCGGCTCAGGGGCGTCGACACTGAAGCTTTCTTT.

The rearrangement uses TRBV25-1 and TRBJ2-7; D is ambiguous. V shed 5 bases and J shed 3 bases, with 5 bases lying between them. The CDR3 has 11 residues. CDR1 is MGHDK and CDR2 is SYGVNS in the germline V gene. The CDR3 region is CASSPGYEQYF. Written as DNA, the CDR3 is TGTGCCAGCAGTCCGGGCTACGAGCAGTACTTC.

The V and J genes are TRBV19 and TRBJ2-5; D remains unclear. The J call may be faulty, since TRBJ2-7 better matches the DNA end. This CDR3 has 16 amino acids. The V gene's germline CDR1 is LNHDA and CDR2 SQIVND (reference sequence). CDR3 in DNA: TGTGCCAGTAGTATGGTCGGAGATCTTCTGAACTACGAGCAGTACTTC. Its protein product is CASSMVGDLLNYEQYF.

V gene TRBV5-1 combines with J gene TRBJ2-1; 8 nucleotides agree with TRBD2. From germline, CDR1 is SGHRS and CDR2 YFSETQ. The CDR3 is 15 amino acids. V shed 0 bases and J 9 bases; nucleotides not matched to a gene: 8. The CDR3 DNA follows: TGCGCCAGCAGCTTGGAGAGCGGGAGTAGTGGTGAGCAGTTCTTC. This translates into CASSLESGSSGEQFF.

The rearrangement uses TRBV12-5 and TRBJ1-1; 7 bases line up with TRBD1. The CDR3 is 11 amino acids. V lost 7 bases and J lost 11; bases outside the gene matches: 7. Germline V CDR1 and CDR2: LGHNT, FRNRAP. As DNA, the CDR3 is TGTGCTAGTGTTCAGGGACAGTCGGCTTTCTTT. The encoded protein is CASVQGQSAFF.

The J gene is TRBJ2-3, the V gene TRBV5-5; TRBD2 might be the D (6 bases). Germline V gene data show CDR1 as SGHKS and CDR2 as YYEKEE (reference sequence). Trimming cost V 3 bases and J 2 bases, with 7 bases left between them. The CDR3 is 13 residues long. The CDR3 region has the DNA TGTGCCAGCAGCTCGGGACTCACAGATACGCAGTATTTT. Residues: CASSSGLTDTQYF.

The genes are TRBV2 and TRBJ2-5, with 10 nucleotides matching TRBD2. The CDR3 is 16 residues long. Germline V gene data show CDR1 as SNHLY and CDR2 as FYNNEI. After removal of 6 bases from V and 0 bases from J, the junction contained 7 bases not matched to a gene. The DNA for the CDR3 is TGTGCCAGCAGCGCCGGGACTAGCGCCTACCAAGAGACCCAGTACTTC. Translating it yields CASSAGTSAYQETQYF.